This TCR beta chain was observed in a study of T cells in tuberculosis. Germline CDR1 is PRHDT and CDR2 is FYEKMQ (reference sequence). With 8 bases removed from V and 2 bases from J, the gap between germline ends came to 10 bases. This CDR3 comprises 13 residues. Produced via immunoSEQ multiplex PCR; TCRdb's table is partial and in-frame only. The sample lists some 34,000 clones; 95% to 97% were seen once. The sequenced material came from PBMCs. This clonotype was obtained from a donor between 10 and 35 years old with latent tuberculosis or without tuberculosis infection. The V call is TRBV13, the J call TRBJ2-1; tentative D call: TRBD1 (5 bases). The CDR3 DNA reads TGTGCCAGCCGGGTAGGGGCCTACAATGAGCAGTTCTTC. Translation gives CASRVGAYNEQFF.